This TCR beta chain was observed in a study of T cell repertoires in cytomegalovirus infection. Study-wide background: A matching HLA type, together with CMV infection, was signaled by public TCR beta signatures.

Study results and limitations: In two of eight donors, the top clonotype was HLA-C-restricted CMV-specific.

TCRdb recomputed calls from the reads with MiXCR, one row per CDR3 protein. Of a few hundred thousand distinct CDR3 sequences in the sample, about 40% are singletons; the top ten hold 48%. Comment on this clonotype: Antigen specificity is unknown.

Losses at the gene ends were 1 base for V and 2 bases for J; bases not matched to a gene: 4. The germline gives CDR1 SGHVT, CDR2 SQSDAQ. There are 16 residues in the CDR3. The chain has TRBV7-4 and TRBJ2-3; 9 bases match TRBD2. This TCR was recovered from a human donor in good health (CMV status not recorded). Some clones in this sample may be carry-over from other donors' samples. Here the sequenced sample was cultured PBMCs, taken from culture after CMV antigen stimulation. The CDR3 loop reads CASSLVAGANTDTQYF. The DNA for the CDR3 is TGTGCCAGCAGCTTAGTAGCGGGAGCCAACACAGATACGCAGTATTTT. Full variable domain (remainder filled in from reference TRBV7-4 and TRBJ2-3): GAGVSQSPRYKVAKRGRDVALRCDSISGHVTLYWYRQTLGQGSEVLTYSQSDAQRDKSGRPSGRFSAERPERSVSTLKIQRTEQGDSAVYLCASSLVAGANTDTQYFGPGTRLTVL.